This T cell receptor (beta chain) was observed in a study of cytomegalovirus exposure and HLA in healthy donors. CDR1 is MNHEY and CDR2 is SMNVEV in the germline V gene (reference sequence). This CDR3 contains 16 residues. The V gene lost 1 base and the J gene lost 2 bases, with 15 bases spanning the gap. PCR used 60 Vbeta primers and 13 Jbeta primers. Clones were read by immunoSEQ multiplex PCR, and TCRdb kept only the in-frame ones, dropping some. The sample holds under 300,000 clones; around 65% are singletons and the top ten take about 2.1%. This TCR was recovered from a female donor in good health and CMV-seronegative. The chain carries TRBV27 and TRBJ2-7, with a tentative D call TRBD2 (5 bases). What was sequenced was PBMCs. CDR3 DNA: TGTGCCAGCAGTTTATATGGGCGGCCTAGCCCCTACGAGCAGTACTTC. Its translation is CASSLYGRPSPYEQYF.